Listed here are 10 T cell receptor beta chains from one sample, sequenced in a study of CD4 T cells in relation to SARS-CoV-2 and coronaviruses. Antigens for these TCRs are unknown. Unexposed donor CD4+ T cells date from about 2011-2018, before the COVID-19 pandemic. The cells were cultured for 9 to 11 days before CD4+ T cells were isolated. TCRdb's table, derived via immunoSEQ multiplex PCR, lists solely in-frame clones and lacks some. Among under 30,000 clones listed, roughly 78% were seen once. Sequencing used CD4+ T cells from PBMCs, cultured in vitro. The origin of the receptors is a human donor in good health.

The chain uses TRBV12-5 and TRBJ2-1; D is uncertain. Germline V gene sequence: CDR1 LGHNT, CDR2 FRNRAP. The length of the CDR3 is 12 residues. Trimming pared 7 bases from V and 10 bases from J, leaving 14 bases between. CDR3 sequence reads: CASAQTRQEQFF. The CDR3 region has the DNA TGTGCTAGTGCCCAGACCCGACAAGAGCAGTTCTTC.

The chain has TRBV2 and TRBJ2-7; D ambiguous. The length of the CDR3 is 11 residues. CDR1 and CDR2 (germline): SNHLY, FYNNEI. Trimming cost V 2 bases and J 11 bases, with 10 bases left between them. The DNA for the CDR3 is TGTGCCAGCAGTGAACTCAAAACGGAGTACTTC. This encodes CASSELKTEYF.

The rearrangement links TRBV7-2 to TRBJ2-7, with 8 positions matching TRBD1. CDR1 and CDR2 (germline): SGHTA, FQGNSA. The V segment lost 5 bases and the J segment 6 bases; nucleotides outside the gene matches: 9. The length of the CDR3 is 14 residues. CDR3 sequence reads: CASSPGFGTGEQYF. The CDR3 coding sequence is TGTGCCAGCAGCCCAGGGTTCGGGACAGGCGAGCAGTACTTC.

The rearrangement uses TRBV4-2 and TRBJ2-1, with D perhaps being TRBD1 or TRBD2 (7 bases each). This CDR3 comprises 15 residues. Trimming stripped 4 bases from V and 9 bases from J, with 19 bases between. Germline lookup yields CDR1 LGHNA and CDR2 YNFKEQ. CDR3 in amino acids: CASSPTGAGASEQFF. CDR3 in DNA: TGTGCCAGCAGCCCCACAGGGGCGGGAGCAAGTGAGCAGTTCTTC.

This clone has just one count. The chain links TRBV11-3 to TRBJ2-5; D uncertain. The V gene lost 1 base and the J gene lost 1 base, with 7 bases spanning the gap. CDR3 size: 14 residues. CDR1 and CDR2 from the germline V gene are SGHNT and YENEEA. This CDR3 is CASSLGRSQETQYF. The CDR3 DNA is TGTGCCAGCAGCTTAGGCCGTTCCCAAGAGACCCAGTACTTC.

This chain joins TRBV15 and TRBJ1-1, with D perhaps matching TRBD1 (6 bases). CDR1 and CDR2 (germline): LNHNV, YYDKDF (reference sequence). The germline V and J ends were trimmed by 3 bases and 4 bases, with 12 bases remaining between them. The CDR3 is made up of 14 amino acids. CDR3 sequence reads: CATSSTTGFTEAFF. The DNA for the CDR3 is TGTGCCACCAGCAGTACAACAGGGTTCACTGAAGCTTTCTTT.

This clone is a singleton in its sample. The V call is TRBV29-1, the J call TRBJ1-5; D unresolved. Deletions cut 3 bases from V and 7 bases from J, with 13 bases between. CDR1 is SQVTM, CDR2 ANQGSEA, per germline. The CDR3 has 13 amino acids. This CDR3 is CSVEGQSGQPQHF. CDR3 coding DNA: TGCAGCGTTGAGGGCCAGTCGGGCCAGCCCCAGCATTTT.

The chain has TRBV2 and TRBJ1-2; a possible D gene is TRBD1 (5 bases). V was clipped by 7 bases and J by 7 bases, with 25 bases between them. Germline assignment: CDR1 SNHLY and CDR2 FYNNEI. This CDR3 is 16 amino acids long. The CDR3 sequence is CASMDPQGRERIGYTF. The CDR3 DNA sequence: TGTGCCAGCATGGACCCCCAGGGAAGGGAGCGGATTGGCTACACCTTC.

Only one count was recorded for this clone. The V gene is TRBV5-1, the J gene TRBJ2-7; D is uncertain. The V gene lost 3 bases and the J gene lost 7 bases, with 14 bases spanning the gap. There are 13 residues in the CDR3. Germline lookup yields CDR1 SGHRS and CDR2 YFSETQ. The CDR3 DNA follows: TGCGCCAGCAGCTCCCCCAGAATTATGGAGCAGTACTTC. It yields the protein CASSSPRIMEQYF. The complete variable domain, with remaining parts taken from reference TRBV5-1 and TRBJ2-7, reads KAGVTQTPRYLIKTRGQQVTLSCSPISGHRSVSWYQQTPGQGLQFLFEYFSETQRNKGNFPGRFSGRQFSNSRSEMNVSTLELGDSALYLCASSSPRIMEQYFGPGTRLTVT.

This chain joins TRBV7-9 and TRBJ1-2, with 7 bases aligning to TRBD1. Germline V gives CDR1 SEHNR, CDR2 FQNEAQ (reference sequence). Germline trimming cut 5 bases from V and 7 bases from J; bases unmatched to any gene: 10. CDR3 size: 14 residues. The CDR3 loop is CASSISRDSSGYTF. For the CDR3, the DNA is TGTGCCAGCAGCATCTCACGGGACAGCTCTGGCTACACCTTC.